This TCR beta chain was recorded in a study of cytomegalovirus exposure and HLA in healthy donors. Looking at the study overall: HLA-typed donors contributed 80 million or so unique TCRs, which were held in an early data release. Whole-study results and caveats: From TCR beta sequences, most subjects' HLA-A and HLA-B alleles were reportedly predicted accurately. HLA allele associations emerged for under 20,000 TCR beta sequences in a later analysis, at 0.05 false discovery rate. In a later analysis, a genetic analysis reported fewer productive-TCR N-insertions in an Asian-associated ancestry cluster than the cohort average.

V was clipped by 7 bases and J by 0 bases, with 10 bases between them. The CDR3 totals 15 residues. Germline loops: CDR1 LNHDA, CDR2 SQIVND (reference sequence). Note on this clone: What it recognizes is unknown.

Primers included in the PCR were 60 Vbeta and 13 Jbeta primers. Sequencing was performed with immunoSEQ multiplex PCR; in TCRdb, only in-frame clones are kept and a portion is missing. The table lists 150,000 to 180,000 clones, roughly 74% of them singletons, with approximately 3% in the top ten. Sequenced material: PBMCs. J is TRBJ1-6 and V is TRBV19; D remains ambiguous. This sequence originates from a young man in good health and CMV-seronegative. CDR3 in DNA: TGTGCCAGTATGAGCCGGAGCTCCTATAATTCACCCCTCCACTTT. This sequence encodes CASMSRSSYNSPLHF. Together with reference TRBV19 and TRBJ1-6, the CDR3 gives the full variable domain: DGGITQSPKYLFRKEGQNVTLSCEQNLNHDAMYWYRQDPGQGLRLIYYSQIVNDFQKGDIAEGYSVSREKKESFPLTVTSAQKNPTAFYLCASMSRSSYNSPLHFGNGTRLTVT.